The 5 T cell receptor beta chains presented below share a single source sample, sequenced in a study of blood T cells in healthy people across ages. A second PCR of 7 to 11 cycles used a sample-barcoded 5' primer and a J-beta primer mix. A single record per CDR3 protein comes from TCRdb applying MiXCR to the 5' RACE reads. The table records 900,000 to 950,000 distinct CDR3 sequences, 25% to 35% of them present only once. This sample was also put to use in a study of T cells of mothers and their children.

The sample taken for sequencing was blood. These receptors all come from a woman aged 40-49 years in good health.

Concerning this clonotype: At one of its ends the junction is not consistent with the germline gene, which may arise from a read error. The rearrangement links TRBV7-8 to TRBJ1-2, with 7 bases aligning to TRBD1. There are 16 residues in the CDR3. The germline CDR1 and CDR2 sequences are SGHVS and FQNEAQ. The CDR3 reads CAGSLGPAGGDYGYTF. The DNA of the CDR3 is TGTGCCGGCAGCTTAGGTCCAGCAGGGGGTGACTATGGCTACACCTTC.

This sequence joins TRBV27 and TRBJ2-1; D is perhaps TRBD1 (5 bases). V lost 2 bases and J lost 2, with 10 bases in between. CDR1 MNHEY and CDR2 SMNVEV come from the germline V gene (reference sequence). This CDR3 comprises 15 residues. The CDR3 region has the DNA TGTGCCAGCAGTTTAGTCAGGGTCACCTACAATGAGCAGTTCTTC. Protein product: CASSLVRVTYNEQFF.

This clonotype appeared a few times. A single base separates this from a much larger clone, so it may be a read error. The rearrangement links TRBV20-1 to TRBJ2-1; D is perhaps TRBD2 (5 bases). The end of the DNA is better explained by TRBJ2-7, so the J call may be wrong. From germline, CDR1 is DFQATT and CDR2 SNEGSKA (reference sequence). The CDR3 length is 13 residues. CDR3 loop: CSARVASYNEQYF. The CDR3 DNA sequence: TGCAGTGCTAGGGTAGCGTCCTACAATGAGCAGTACTTC.

V and J are TRBV25-1 and TRBJ1-6; 7 nucleotides align to TRBD1. This CDR3 is 17 amino acids long. Trimming removed 6 bases from V and 0 bases from J; junction bases left unmatched: 8. CDR1 is MGHDK, CDR2 SYGVNS, per germline. In DNA, the CDR3 is TGTGCCAGCAGAGATCCGGGACAGAGCTCCTATAATTCACCCCTCCACTTT. Residues: CASRDPGQSSYNSPLHF.

V is TRBV20-1 and J is TRBJ2-3; no definite D call. The germline CDR1 and CDR2 sequences are DFQATT and SNEGSKA (reference sequence). The CDR3 runs 13 residues. V lost 6 bases and J lost 0, with 10 bases in between. CDR3 nucleotides: TGCAGTGCGACCCCCGGGAGCACAGATACGCAGTATTTT. Protein sequence: CSATPGSTDTQYF.